These 4 T cell receptor beta chains were all obtained from the same sample, sequenced in a study of blood T cell repertoires in COVID-19 (dated by TCRdb to the early 2020s). Library preparation was by the immunoSEQ multiplex PCR assay. What TCRdb holds here is the immuneACCESS table cut down to in-frame rearrangements. Part of the clones is not present; checked against another copy, under half of the missing clones reflect an unresolved V gene, and the others are unexplained. The sample table holds hundreds of thousands of clones, of which 90% to 95% were seen once. The ten largest clones add up to around 3.5% of the sample. Sequenced sample: peripheral blood. All receptors derive from a woman aged 18-29 years who had recovered from COVID-19.

The chain has TRBV6-1 and TRBJ1-5; the match to TRBD1 covers 9 bases. V lost 2 bases, J lost 0 bases, and 8 bases stayed unmatched. The CDR3 contains 18 residues. Germline assignment: CDR1 MNHNS and CDR2 SASEGT. The chain's CDR3 is CASSERRTGAYSNQPQHF. CDR3 coding DNA: TGTGCCAGCAGTGAAAGGCGGACAGGGGCCTATAGCAATCAGCCCCAGCATTTT.

J is TRBJ2-4 and V is TRBV11-3, with TRBD2 as a possible D gene (6 bases). Germline loops: CDR1 SGHNT, CDR2 YENEEA. The CDR3 runs 14 residues. The V gene lost 4 bases and the J gene lost 1 base, with 8 bases spanning the gap. CDR3 bases: TGTGCCAGCAGCTCCACTAGCGCCAAAAACATTCAGTACTTC. Translated, it gives CASSSTSAKNIQYF. The full variable domain, rest sourced from reference TRBV11-3 and TRBJ2-4, is EAGVVQSPRYKIIEKKQPVAFWCNPISGHNTLYWYLQNLGQGPELLIRYENEEAVDDSQLPKDRFSAERLKGVDSTLKIQPAELGDSAVYLCASSSTSAKNIQYFGAGTRLSVL.

The chain is built from TRBV4-3 and TRBJ1-2; possible D gene TRBD1, 5 bases. The CDR3 is made up of 13 amino acids. The germline gives CDR1 LGHNA, CDR2 YSLEER. The V end lost 6 bases, the J end lost 4 bases, and 12 bases lay between the germline ends. The DNA for the CDR3 is TGCGCCAGCAGTCGCGACAGTACCTATGGCTACACCTTC. This sequence encodes CASSRDSTYGYTF.

The J gene is TRBJ2-1, the V gene TRBV11-2, with 9 bases identical to TRBD1. The germline V gene encodes CDR1 SGHAT and CDR2 FQNNGV. With 7 bases clipped from V and 6 bases from J, the junction kept 10 bases outside the gene matches. CDR3 size: 15 residues. In nucleotides, the CDR3 is TGTGCCAGCAACGTACCGGGACAGGGAGTCAATGAGCAGTTCTTC. Translated: CASNVPGQGVNEQFF.